These T cell receptor beta chains were read from a single sample in a study of blood T cells in healthy people across ages. TCRdb reprocessed the 5' RACE reads with MiXCR, giving one entry per CDR3 protein. This table has almost 1 million distinct CDR3 sequences, about 51% appearing once. The material sequenced was blood. The receptors come from a woman in her sixties or seventies in good health. The CDR3 runs from the conserved cysteine through the conserved F or W. Fields, in order: V gene, CDR3 length, D gene, J gene, clone size, CDR3 protein, CDR3 DNA. D genes are given only for firm matches. A row's size may be missing; if present it is once, few, many or a size class.

v_call: TRBV20-1
cdr3_length: 13
d_call: TRBD1
j_call: TRBJ2-7
clone_size: -
cdr3_aa: CSTRQGVSYEQYF
cdr3_nt: TGCAGCACCCGACAGGGGGTCTCCTACGAGCAGTACTTC

v_call: TRBV5-1
cdr3_length: 17
d_call: -
j_call: TRBJ2-6
clone_size: -
cdr3_aa: CASSFDSRKIGADVLTF
cdr3_nt: TGCGCCAGCAGCTTCGACAGCCGAAAGATAGGGGCCGACGTCCTGACTTTC

v_call: TRBV18
cdr3_length: 15
d_call: TRBD2
j_call: TRBJ2-1
clone_size: few
cdr3_aa: CASSPYVLAENEQFF
cdr3_nt: TGTGCCAGCTCACCATACGTACTAGCGGAGAATGAGCAGTTCTTC

v_call: TRBV6-1
cdr3_length: 15
d_call: -
j_call: TRBJ2-1
clone_size: -
cdr3_aa: CASSEDGGSYNEQFF
cdr3_nt: TGTGCCAGCAGTGAAGACGGGGGCTCCTACAATGAGCAGTTCTTC

v_call: TRBV7-9
cdr3_length: 16
d_call: TRBD1
j_call: TRBJ1-2
clone_size: -
cdr3_aa: CASSFIPGQDNYGYTF
cdr3_nt: TGTGCCAGCAGCTTTATACCCGGACAGGATAACTATGGCTACACCTTC

v_call: TRBV29-1
cdr3_length: 14
d_call: TRBD2
j_call: TRBJ2-3
clone_size: -
cdr3_aa: CSVGNSGRVDTQYF
cdr3_nt: TGCAGCGTTGGGAATAGCGGGAGGGTAGATACGCAGTATTTT

v_call: TRBV7-7
cdr3_length: 15
d_call: -
j_call: TRBJ2-7
clone_size: -
cdr3_aa: CASSLVAGGDYEQYF
cdr3_nt: TGTGCCAGCAGCTTAGTAGCAGGGGGGGACTACGAGCAGTACTTC

v_call: TRBV6-5
cdr3_length: 14
d_call: -
j_call: TRBJ2-5
clone_size: few
cdr3_aa: CASSEMRYQETQYF
cdr3_nt: TGTGCCAGCAGCGAGATGAGGTACCAAGAGACCCAGTACTTC

v_call: TRBV5-1
cdr3_length: 16
d_call: -
j_call: TRBJ2-2
clone_size: -
cdr3_aa: CASSLRVAANTGELFF
cdr3_nt: TGCGCCAGCAGCTTGAGGGTAGCGGCGAACACCGGGGAGCTGTTTTTT

v_call: TRBV7-8
cdr3_length: 15
d_call: -
j_call: TRBJ1-2
clone_size: -
cdr3_aa: CASSLEQLVTYGYTF
cdr3_nt: TGTGCCAGCAGCTTGGAACAGCTAGTTACCTATGGCTACACCTTC

v_call: TRBV30
cdr3_length: 15
d_call: TRBD1
j_call: TRBJ2-7
clone_size: -
cdr3_aa: CAWTRQGRETNEQYF
cdr3_nt: TGTGCCTGGACTAGACAGGGCCGCGAAACAAACGAGCAGTACTTC

v_call: TRBV29-1
cdr3_length: 14
d_call: TRBD2
j_call: TRBJ2-7
clone_size: many
cdr3_aa: CSVDAAGGGGEQYF
cdr3_nt: TGCAGCGTTGACGCGGCGGGAGGAGGGGGCGAGCAGTACTTC

v_call: TRBV10-3
cdr3_length: 20
d_call: TRBD1
j_call: TRBJ1-5
clone_size: -
cdr3_aa: CAISESRWTGAPRFNQPQHF
cdr3_nt: TGTGCCATCAGTGAGTCTAGATGGACAGGGGCACCGAGATTCAATCAGCCCCAGCATTTT

v_call: TRBV11-2
cdr3_length: 19
d_call: TRBD2
j_call: TRBJ2-5
clone_size: -
cdr3_aa: CASSAPRLAGKLYQETQYF
cdr3_nt: TGTGCCAGCAGCGCCCCCCGACTAGCGGGAAAACTTTACCAAGAGACCCAGTACTTC

v_call: TRBV11-2
cdr3_length: 17
d_call: TRBD1
j_call: TRBJ2-6
clone_size: few
cdr3_aa: CASSLVLTGSGANVLTF
cdr3_nt: TGTGCCAGCAGCTTAGTCCTGACAGGGAGTGGGGCCAACGTCCTGACTTTC

v_call: TRBV29-1
cdr3_length: 10
d_call: -
j_call: TRBJ1-1
clone_size: -
cdr3_aa: CSVDGLEAFF
cdr3_nt: TGCAGCGTTGACGGTCTTGAAGCTTTCTTT

v_call: TRBV4-1
cdr3_length: 18
d_call: TRBD2
j_call: TRBJ2-7
clone_size: -
cdr3_aa: CASSQYPSSGSFSYEQYF
cdr3_nt: TGCGCCAGCAGCCAATACCCATCTAGCGGGAGCTTCTCCTACGAGCAGTACTTC

v_call: TRBV20-1
cdr3_length: 13
d_call: -
j_call: TRBJ2-5
clone_size: -
cdr3_aa: CSALTRSARVQYF
cdr3_nt: TGCAGTGCCCTCACTAGATCGGCACGGGTGCAGTACTTC

v_call: TRBV5-1
cdr3_length: 14
d_call: TRBD1
j_call: TRBJ2-5
clone_size: few
cdr3_aa: CASSSGDSQETQYF
cdr3_nt: TGCGCCAGCAGCTCAGGGGACAGCCAAGAGACCCAGTACTTC

v_call: TRBV4-2
cdr3_length: 15
d_call: -
j_call: TRBJ1-6
clone_size: few
cdr3_aa: CASSQGQQVNSPLHF
cdr3_nt: TGTGCCAGCAGCCAAGGTCAGCAGGTGAATTCACCTCTCCACTTT

v_call: TRBV4-1
cdr3_length: 17
d_call: TRBD2
j_call: TRBJ2-1
clone_size: many
cdr3_aa: CASSQEPFSGRYNEQFF
cdr3_nt: TGCGCCAGCAGCCAAGAGCCTTTTAGCGGGAGATACAATGAGCAGTTCTTC

v_call: TRBV27
cdr3_length: 18
d_call: TRBD2
j_call: TRBJ2-7
clone_size: -
cdr3_aa: CASSPGIRSSGIPYEQYF
cdr3_nt: TGTGCCAGCAGCCCCGGGATCCGTTCTAGCGGGATTCCCTACGAGCAGTACTTC

v_call: TRBV2
cdr3_length: 15
d_call: -
j_call: TRBJ2-7
clone_size: -
cdr3_aa: CASRRPRARSYEQYF
cdr3_nt: TGTGCCAGCCGACGCCCCAGGGCTCGCTCCTACGAGCAGTACTTC

v_call: TRBV27
cdr3_length: 15
d_call: TRBD2
j_call: TRBJ2-1
clone_size: once
cdr3_aa: CASSLRGGAYNEQFF
cdr3_nt: TGTGCCAGCAGCCTCCGCGGGGGGGCATACAATGAGCAGTTCTTC

v_call: TRBV12-5
cdr3_length: 11
d_call: -
j_call: TRBJ2-1
clone_size: -
cdr3_aa: CASGFGGEQFF
cdr3_nt: TGTGCTAGTGGTTTCGGTGGTGAGCAGTTCTTC

v_call: TRBV20-1
cdr3_length: 12
d_call: -
j_call: TRBJ2-7
clone_size: -
cdr3_aa: CSARAPPYEQYF
cdr3_nt: TGCAGTGCTAGAGCCCCTCCCTACGAGCAGTACTTC

v_call: TRBV6-1
cdr3_length: 16
d_call: TRBD2
j_call: TRBJ2-1
clone_size: -
cdr3_aa: CASSESEAGGWNEQFF
cdr3_nt: TGTGCCAGCAGTGAATCGGAGGCGGGAGGGTGGAATGAGCAGTTCTTC

v_call: TRBV20-1
cdr3_length: 12
d_call: -
j_call: TRBJ2-7
clone_size: -
cdr3_aa: CSARDLGGVQYF
cdr3_nt: TGCAGTGCTAGAGATCTTGGGGGAGTGCAGTACTTC

v_call: TRBV19
cdr3_length: 15
d_call: -
j_call: TRBJ2-4
clone_size: -
cdr3_aa: CATAGVSSAKNIQYF
cdr3_nt: TGTGCCACAGCAGGGGTTAGTTCGGCCAAAAACATTCAGTACTTC

v_call: TRBV12-3/TRBV12-4
cdr3_length: 15
d_call: -
j_call: TRBJ2-1
clone_size: -
cdr3_aa: CASSLRRSSYNEQFF
cdr3_nt: TGTGCCAGCAGCTTGAGGCGGAGCTCCTACAATGAGCAGTTCTTC

v_call: TRBV28
cdr3_length: 13
d_call: -
j_call: TRBJ1-6
clone_size: -
cdr3_aa: CASKVYSNSPLHF
cdr3_nt: TGTGCCAGCAAGGTTTATTCTAATTCACCCCTCCACTTT

v_call: TRBV9
cdr3_length: 15
d_call: TRBD1
j_call: TRBJ1-5
clone_size: few
cdr3_aa: CASSVGGTGYQPQHF
cdr3_nt: TGTGCCAGCAGCGTAGGGGGGACAGGGTATCAGCCCCAGCATTTT

v_call: TRBV20-1
cdr3_length: 14
d_call: -
j_call: TRBJ2-7
clone_size: -
cdr3_aa: CSAGRSGGLYEQYF
cdr3_nt: TGCAGTGCGGGGAGGAGCGGAGGCCTCTACGAGCAGTACTTC

v_call: TRBV6-1
cdr3_length: 16
d_call: -
j_call: TRBJ2-7
clone_size: -
cdr3_aa: CASKELQWAESYEQYF
cdr3_nt: TGTGCCAGCAAAGAGTTACAGTGGGCGGAATCCTACGAGCAGTACTTC

v_call: TRBV4-3
cdr3_length: 15
d_call: -
j_call: TRBJ2-3
clone_size: -
cdr3_aa: CASSLTRKAADTQYF
cdr3_nt: TGCGCCAGCAGCCTGACGAGAAAAGCAGCAGATACGCAGTATTTT

v_call: TRBV7-2
cdr3_length: 17
d_call: TRBD2
j_call: TRBJ2-7
clone_size: -
cdr3_aa: CASSPRLTSGGTYEQYF
cdr3_nt: TGTGCCAGCAGCCCTCGATTGACTAGCGGGGGCACCTACGAGCAGTACTTC

v_call: TRBV5-6
cdr3_length: 15
d_call: -
j_call: TRBJ2-1
clone_size: -
cdr3_aa: CASSLGGKPYNEQFF
cdr3_nt: TGTGCCAGCAGCTTGGGCGGGAAGCCATACAATGAGCAGTTCTTC

v_call: TRBV5-6
cdr3_length: 17
d_call: -
j_call: TRBJ2-7
clone_size: -
cdr3_aa: CASTGGFAAGNVYEQYF
cdr3_nt: TGTGCCAGCACCGGGGGTTTTGCTGCGGGAAACGTTTACGAGCAGTACTTC

v_call: TRBV5-1
cdr3_length: 15
d_call: -
j_call: TRBJ1-6
clone_size: -
cdr3_aa: CASSRGGPDNSPPHF
cdr3_nt: TGCGCCAGCAGCAGAGGGGGACCCGATAATTCACCCCCCCACTTT

v_call: TRBV6-1
cdr3_length: 15
d_call: -
j_call: TRBJ2-7
clone_size: -
cdr3_aa: CASEEGGSPSYEQYF
cdr3_nt: TGTGCCAGCGAAGAAGGGGGTTCCCCGTCCTACGAGCAGTACTTC

v_call: TRBV27
cdr3_length: 14
d_call: -
j_call: TRBJ2-7
clone_size: -
cdr3_aa: CASKTGLGAREQYF
cdr3_nt: TGTGCCAGCAAAACAGGGTTGGGTGCTCGCGAGCAGTACTTC

v_call: TRBV4-1
cdr3_length: 14
d_call: TRBD2
j_call: TRBJ2-7
clone_size: -
cdr3_aa: CASSAGALSYEQYF
cdr3_nt: TGCGCCAGCAGCGCGGGAGCGCTTTCCTACGAGCAGTACTTC

v_call: TRBV2
cdr3_length: 14
d_call: -
j_call: TRBJ1-1
clone_size: -
cdr3_aa: CASRPTPVNTEAFF
cdr3_nt: TGTGCCAGCAGGCCGACACCCGTGAACACTGAAGCTTTCTTT

v_call: TRBV7-2
cdr3_length: 14
d_call: -
j_call: TRBJ2-1
clone_size: few
cdr3_aa: CASSLMTRYNEQFF
cdr3_nt: TGTGCCAGCAGCTTAATGACGCGCTACAATGAGCAGTTCTTC

v_call: TRBV20-1
cdr3_length: 13
d_call: TRBD2
j_call: TRBJ2-1
clone_size: -
cdr3_aa: CSARRKSAGSKFF
cdr3_nt: TGCAGTGCTAGGCGAAAGTCAGCGGGAAGCAAGTTCTTC

v_call: TRBV7-8
cdr3_length: 15
d_call: TRBD1
j_call: TRBJ1-5
clone_size: -
cdr3_aa: CASSSRTGGGQPQHF
cdr3_nt: TGTGCCAGCAGCTCTCGGACAGGGGGAGGCCAGCCCCAGCATTTT

v_call: TRBV6-6
cdr3_length: 16
d_call: TRBD1
j_call: TRBJ2-7
clone_size: -
cdr3_aa: CASSYDRRQGTYERYF
cdr3_nt: TGTGCCAGCAGTTACGATAGGAGACAGGGTACCTACGAGCGGTACTTC

v_call: TRBV4-2
cdr3_length: 15
d_call: -
j_call: TRBJ2-1
clone_size: few
cdr3_aa: CASSQDDPTIDEQFF
cdr3_nt: TGTGCCAGCAGCCAAGATGACCCCACCATCGATGAGCAGTTCTTC

v_call: TRBV11-2
cdr3_length: 15
d_call: TRBD2
j_call: TRBJ2-7
clone_size: few
cdr3_aa: CASSLEGGSWYEQYF
cdr3_nt: TGTGCCAGCAGCTTAGAGGGCGGGAGTTGGTACGAGCAGTACTTC

v_call: TRBV7-2
cdr3_length: 14
d_call: -
j_call: TRBJ2-1
clone_size: -
cdr3_aa: CASSPYSLEQEQFF
cdr3_nt: TGTGCCAGCAGCCCATATTCTCTAGAGCAGGAGCAGTTCTTC

v_call: TRBV27
cdr3_length: 14
d_call: -
j_call: TRBJ2-7
clone_size: -
cdr3_aa: CASSQHRASHEQYF
cdr3_nt: TGTGCCAGCAGTCAACACAGGGCGTCCCACGAGCAGTACTTC

v_call: TRBV25-1
cdr3_length: 16
d_call: TRBD1
j_call: TRBJ1-1
clone_size: -
cdr3_aa: CASPVTGPNLRSEAFF
cdr3_nt: TGTGCCAGCCCGGTGACAGGGCCCAATTTGAGGTCTGAAGCTTTCTTT

v_call: TRBV24-1
cdr3_length: 14
d_call: -
j_call: TRBJ2-6
clone_size: -
cdr3_aa: CATSDFGGANVLTF
cdr3_nt: TGTGCCACCAGTGATTTTGGTGGGGCCAACGTCCTGACTTTC